This T cell receptor (beta chain) was sequenced for a study of CD8 T cells in ankylosing spondylitis. Study findings and constraints: There was a TCR beta motif, made of 7 to 9 highly homologous variants, that appeared characteristic of ankylosing spondylitis blood. Enrichment of disease-linked clones was reportedly significant in matched ankylosing spondylitis synovial fluid.

From the 5' RACE reads, TCRdb called clonotypes with MiXCR, one entry per CDR3 protein. This table holds 450,000 or so distinct CDR3 sequences, roughly 26% found once. Germline values: CDR1 SQVTM, CDR2 ANQGSEA. The V end was cut by 3 bases, the J end by 6 bases, with 9 bases between. The CDR3 runs 12 residues. This clonotype was recorded a few times. Its target is unknown. This TCR was sampled from a male donor with ankylosing spondylitis. The sample consisted of blood, either unsorted or a sorted T cell fraction (not recorded which). J is TRBJ2-1 and V is TRBV29-1; D is perhaps TRBD2 (6 bases). CDR3 residues: CSVDDGSNEQFF. Here the CDR3 DNA reads TGCAGCGTTGACGACGGGAGCAATGAGCAGTTCTTC.